These 18 T cell receptor beta chains came from one sample sequenced in a study of beta chain features in type 1 diabetes. The whole isolated RNA underwent reverse transcription, so sequencing captured expressed TCRB transcripts. TCRdb's copy holds only in-frame clones and misses some; the assay was immunoSEQ multiplex PCR. The sample holds 810,000 or so clones, 17% seen once. What was sequenced was naive CD4+ T cells from blood. The receptors here all came from a woman aged 18-29 years in good health.

This clone was seen a handful of times. The gene calls are TRBV19 and TRBJ1-5; D is uncertain. The ends were cut back, 5 bases at V and 6 bases at J, with 17 bases in the middle. CDR1 and CDR2 from the germline V gene are LNHDA and SQIVND (reference sequence). The CDR3 is 15 amino acids. The CDR3 loop is CASSPGRTGGQPQHF. DNA of the CDR3: TGTGCCAGTAGTCCAGGCCGAACCGGCGGTCAGCCCCAGCATTTT.

In its sample, this clone was seen a few times. The chain carries TRBV18 and TRBJ2-1, with D possibly matching TRBD2 (6 bases). The CDR3 is 16 amino acids. V lost 0 bases and J lost 5, with 14 bases in between. CDR1 is KGHSH and CDR2 is LQKENI in the germline V gene. The CDR3 region has the DNA TGTGCCAGCTCACCACCTAGGCTTGGAGGGCACAATGAGCAGTTCTTC. The encoded protein is CASSPPRLGGHNEQFF.

Only a few counts were recorded for this clone. The chain has TRBV29-1 and TRBJ1-5; 10 bases are a match to TRBD1. The CDR3 is made up of 13 amino acids. J gave up 2 bases and V 7 bases, and 2 bases lay outside the gene matches. The V gene's germline CDR1 is SQVTM and CDR2 ANQGSEA. CDR3 sequence reads: CSAGQGGNQPQHF. The DNA of the CDR3 is TGCAGCGCCGGACAGGGGGGCAATCAGCCCCAGCATTTT.

This clone was seen only a few times. The rearrangement joins TRBV7-2 to TRBJ2-5; 8 bases line up with TRBD1. The V segment lost 4 bases and the J segment 4 bases; nucleotides outside the gene matches: 5. Germline assignment: CDR1 SGHTA and CDR2 FQGNSA. This CDR3 spans 14 amino acids. The CDR3 DNA follows: TGTGCCAGCAGCTCGGACAGGGCGGGAGAGACCCAGTACTTC. It encodes CASSSDRAGETQYF.

In its sample, this clone was seen a few times. Additional DNA sequences in this sample encode the identical CDR3. The rearrangement links TRBV18 to TRBJ1-5; the D is unclear. The V end was cut by 3 bases, the J end by 5 bases, with 8 bases between. The length of the CDR3 is 13 residues. Per germline, CDR1 KGHSH and CDR2 LQKENI. CDR3 protein: CASSPGRDQPQHF. DNA of the CDR3: TGTGCCAGCTCACCGGGCAGAGATCAGCCCCAGCATTTT.

This clone was seen only a few times. The chain recombines TRBV5-6 with TRBJ2-1; D uncertain. Germline values: CDR1 SGHDT, CDR2 YYEEEE. With 2 bases removed from V and 10 bases from J, the gap between germline ends came to 10 bases. The CDR3 loop spans 12 amino acids. CDR3: CASSFAVGEQFF. The CDR3 DNA reads TGTGCCAGCAGCTTTGCCGTCGGCGAGCAGTTCTTC.

The chain employs TRBV7-9 and TRBJ2-1, with 11 bases aligning to TRBD2. After removal of 5 bases from V and 9 bases from J, the junction contained 12 bases not matched to a gene. Germline CDR1 SEHNR, CDR2 FQNEAQ (reference sequence). The CDR3 is made up of 16 amino acids. The CDR3 reads CASSPGAPLAGGEQFF. The CDR3 DNA sequence: TGTGCCAGCAGCCCAGGGGCGCCCCTAGCGGGAGGTGAGCAGTTCTTC.

This clone turned up a few times. The rearrangement joins TRBV7-3 to TRBJ2-2; D remains ambiguous. This CDR3 comprises 14 residues. The germline CDR1 and CDR2 sequences are SGHTA and FQGTGA. Between the trimmed V and J ends, which lost 1 base and 4 bases, there was a span of 7 bases. CDR3 loop: CASSLSRVTGELFF. The DNA of the CDR3 is TGTGCCAGCAGCTTAAGTAGGGTCACCGGGGAGCTGTTTTTT. Full variable domain (remainder filled in from reference TRBV7-3 and TRBJ2-2): GAGVSQTPSNKVTEKGKYVELRCDPISGHTALYWYRQSLGQGPEFLIYFQGTGAADDSGLPNDRFFAVRPEGSVSTLKIQRTERGDSAVYLCASSLSRVTGELFFGEGSRLTVL.

The chain uses TRBV9 and TRBJ2-6; D is unresolved. The V gene lost 1 base and the J gene lost 2 bases, with 7 bases spanning the gap. The CDR3 has 15 residues. Germline-derived CDR1 and CDR2 are SGDLS and YYNGEE. The CDR3, as DNA: TGTGCCAGCAGCGTACCATCAGCTGGGGCCAACGTCCTGACTTTC. This codes for CASSVPSAGANVLTF.

The sample holds a few counts of this clone. This chain joins TRBV15 and TRBJ2-2, with TRBD1 matching over 9 bases. The V and J ends lost 1 base and 6 bases, in that order; junction bases with no gene match: 6. Germline loops: CDR1 LNHNV, CDR2 YYDKDF (reference sequence). The CDR3 is 16 amino acids. In nucleotides, the CDR3 is TGTGCCACCAGCAGAGCCGGGACAGGGCCCCCCGGGGAGCTGTTTTTT. Residues: CATSRAGTGPPGELFF.

This clone was recorded a few times. The chain has TRBV9 and TRBJ2-7; D may correspond to TRBD1 or TRBD2 (6 bases each). CDR1 is SGDLS and CDR2 is YYNGEE in the germline V gene. The length of the CDR3 is 14 residues. Trimming took off 3 bases at V and 3 bases at J, with 13 bases between the two ends. CDR3 coding DNA: TGTGCCAGCAGCGCGCGAGGGGGAGGCTACGAGCAGTACTTC. Amino acids: CASSARGGGYEQYF.

The J gene is TRBJ2-2, the V gene TRBV10-3; TRBD1 agrees at 7 bases. V was pared by 6 bases and J by 3 bases, with 7 bases of the junction left unmatched. CDR3 length: 15 residues. Germline lookup yields CDR1 ENHRY and CDR2 SYGVKD. CDR3 loop: CAIRMGQLDTGELFF. Here the CDR3 DNA reads TGTGCCATCAGGATGGGACAGCTAGACACCGGGGAGCTGTTTTTT.

The genes are TRBV5-1 and TRBJ2-5; 7 bases map to TRBD1. The CDR3 extends over 14 amino acids. Germline CDR1 and CDR2: SGHRS and YFSETQ. Trimming at V came to 4 bases and at J to 4 bases, leaving 7 bases not matched to a gene. For the CDR3, the DNA is TGCGCCAGCAGCATACGACAGGGTTCAGAGACCCAGTACTTC. Its translation: CASSIRQGSETQYF. Using reference TRBV5-1 and TRBJ2-5 for the parts outside the CDR3, the full variable domain is KAGVTQTPRYLIKTRGQQVTLSCSPISGHRSVSWYQQTPGQGLQFLFEYFSETQRNKGNFPGRFSGRQFSNSRSEMNVSTLELGDSALYLCASSIRQGSETQYFGPGTRLLVL.

Note on this clone: One end of the junction does not line up with germline, which may come from a read error. The chain employs TRBV7-7 and TRBJ2-6; D uncertain. Germline V lookup: CDR1 SSHAT, CDR2 FNYEAQ (reference sequence). The CDR3 has 20 amino acids. The CDR3 loop is CASSLSMARLSFSGANVLTF. As DNA, the CDR3 is TGTGCTAGCAGCTTAAGTATGGCCAGGCTTAGTTTCTCTGGGGCCAACGTCCTGACTTTC.

This clone was observed a handful of times. The chain joins TRBV28 to TRBJ2-5; a weak D match, TRBD2 (6 bases). Germline CDR1 reads MDHEN; CDR2 reads SYDVKM. CDR3 length: 14 residues. V was trimmed by 2 bases and J by 3 bases, leaving 10 bases between them. CDR3 bases: TGTGCCAGCAGTTTAATAGCGGCCAAAGAGACCCAGTACTTC. This sequence encodes CASSLIAAKETQYF.

This clone has a handful of counts. This chain joins TRBV7-2 and TRBJ2-2; 14 bases fit TRBD2. V shed 5 bases, J shed 7 bases, and the junction held 9 bases outside the gene matches. CDR3 size: 17 residues. Germline CDR1 reads SGHTA; CDR2 reads FQGNSA. CDR3: CASSLGGLAGGGGELFF. The DNA of the CDR3 is TGTGCCAGCAGCCTAGGTGGACTAGCGGGAGGAGGCGGGGAGCTGTTTTTT.

The chain couples TRBV6-5 to TRBJ1-2, with D hard to call. In germline, CDR1 is MNHEY, CDR2 SVGAGI. This CDR3 is 14 amino acids long. The ends were cut back, 5 bases at V and 1 base at J, with 11 bases in the middle. CDR3 sequence reads: CASSNPPDNYGYTF. The CDR3 nucleotides read TGTGCCAGCAGTAACCCGCCGGATAACTATGGCTACACCTTC.

This clone showed up just a few times. The gene calls are TRBV29-1 and TRBJ2-1; D perhaps matches TRBD1 (6 bases). Germline V gene lookup returns CDR1 SQVTM and CDR2 ANQGSEA. The CDR3 is made up of 13 amino acids. Trimming took off 4 bases at V and 8 bases at J, with 15 bases between the two ends. The CDR3 nucleotides are TGCAGCGTTGGAGCGCCCAGGGGTGATGAGCAGTTCTTC. Protein: CSVGAPRGDEQFF.